A single sample gave rise to the 3 T cell receptor beta chains below, sequenced in a study of Ad26.COV2.S vaccination and SARS-CoV-2 variants. The table came from immunoSEQ multiplex PCR; TCRdb's copy has only in-frame clones and leaves some out. The sample records around 140,000 clones, around 86% being singletons. The material sequenced was peripheral blood, taken after recovery from COVID-19. These receptors were collected from a human donor who had recovered from COVID-19.

This clone has a single count. CDR3 DNA sequence: TGTGCCAGCAGCTTAGAAGAGGGGGCTAACTATGGCTACACCTTC. The encoded protein is CASSLEEGANYGYTF. The V gene is TRBV11-2, the J gene TRBJ1-2, with D maybe TRBD1 (6 bases). CDR1 SGHAT and CDR2 FQNNGV come from the germline V gene. Trimming took 0 bases from V and 0 from J, leaving 8 bases between them. The length of the CDR3 is 15 residues. The full variable domain, completed using reference TRBV11-2 and TRBJ1-2, is EAGVAQSPRYKIIEKRQSVAFWCNPISGHATLYWYQQILGQGPKLLIQFQNNGVVDDSQLPKDRFSAERLKGVDSTLKIQPAKLEDSAVYLCASSLEEGANYGYTFGSGTRLTVV.

A few counts support this clone. This chain links TRBV6-4 with TRBJ2-1; TRBD2 agrees at 7 bases. J gave up 5 bases and V 0 bases, and 4 bases lay outside the gene matches. Germline V CDR1 and CDR2: MRHNA, SNTAGT. This CDR3 is built from 15 residues. Here the CDR3 reads CASSDSPGGHNEQFF. CDR3 DNA sequence: TGTGCCAGCAGTGACTCACCGGGGGGACACAATGAGCAGTTCTTC.

The V gene is TRBV9, the J gene TRBJ1-6; the D is unclear. Trimming took 0 bases from V and 0 from J, leaving 7 bases between them. The CDR3 contains 16 residues. Germline values: CDR1 SGDLS, CDR2 YYNGEE. The CDR3 is CASSVEQSSYNSPLHF. The CDR3 DNA reads as TGTGCCAGCAGCGTAGAACAGAGCTCCTATAATTCACCCCTCCACTTT. Complete variable domain (other parts from reference TRBV9 and TRBJ1-6): DSGVTQTPKHLITATGQRVTLRCSPRSGDLSVYWYQQSLDQGLQFLIQYYNGEERAKGNILERFSAQQFPDLHSELNLSSLELGDSALYFCASSVEQSSYNSPLHFGNGTRLTVT.